By its share, the clone carrying this T cell receptor (beta chain) is medium-sized. This CDR3 is built from 14 residues. The germline V gene has CDR1 KGHSH and CDR2 LQKENI. Trimming left V 3 bases short and J 1 base short, with 9 bases between. These data belong to a study of human T cells and chemical hapten exposure. Background on the study: In the approximately 25-week study, patients were dosed weekly with diphenylcyclopropenone on the scalp throughout.

TCRdb re-analysed the RACE reads in MiXCR, keeping a single row per CDR3 protein. The table lists nearly 55,000 distinct CDR3 sequences, 9.9% of them singletons, with roughly 1.7% in the top ten. The sample's time point: patch test 2, 6 weeks after DPC sensitization. Treatment indicated: therapeutic diphenylcyclopropenone sensitization with weekly scalp DPC. This chain links TRBV18 with TRBJ1-1; D remains unclear. The sequence came from a woman aged 45-59 years with alopecia areata. Some clones in this sample may be carry-over from other donors' samples. The sequencing used whole blood, collected in connection with sensitization to the hapten diphenylcyclopropenone (DPC). CDR3: CASSPRTENTEAFF. As DNA, the CDR3 is TGTGCCAGCTCACCCAGGACGGAGAACACTGAAGCTTTCTTT.